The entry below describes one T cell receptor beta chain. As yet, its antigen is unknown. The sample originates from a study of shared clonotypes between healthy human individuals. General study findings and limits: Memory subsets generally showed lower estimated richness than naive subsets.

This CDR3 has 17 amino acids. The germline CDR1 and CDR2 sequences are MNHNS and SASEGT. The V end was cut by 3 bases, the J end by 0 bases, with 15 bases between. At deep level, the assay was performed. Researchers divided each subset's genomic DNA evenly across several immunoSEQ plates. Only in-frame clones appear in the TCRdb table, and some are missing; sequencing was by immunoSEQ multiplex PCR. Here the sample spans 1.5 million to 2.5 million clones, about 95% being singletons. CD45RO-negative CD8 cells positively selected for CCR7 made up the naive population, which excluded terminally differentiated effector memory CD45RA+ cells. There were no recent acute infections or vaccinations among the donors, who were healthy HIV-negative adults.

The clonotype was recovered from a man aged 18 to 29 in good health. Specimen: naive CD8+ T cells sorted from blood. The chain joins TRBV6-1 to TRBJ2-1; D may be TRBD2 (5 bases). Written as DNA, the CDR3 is TGTGCCAGCAGTGACCCGCTCGCTACTAGCTCCTACAATGAGCAGTTCTTC. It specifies CASSDPLATSSYNEQFF.